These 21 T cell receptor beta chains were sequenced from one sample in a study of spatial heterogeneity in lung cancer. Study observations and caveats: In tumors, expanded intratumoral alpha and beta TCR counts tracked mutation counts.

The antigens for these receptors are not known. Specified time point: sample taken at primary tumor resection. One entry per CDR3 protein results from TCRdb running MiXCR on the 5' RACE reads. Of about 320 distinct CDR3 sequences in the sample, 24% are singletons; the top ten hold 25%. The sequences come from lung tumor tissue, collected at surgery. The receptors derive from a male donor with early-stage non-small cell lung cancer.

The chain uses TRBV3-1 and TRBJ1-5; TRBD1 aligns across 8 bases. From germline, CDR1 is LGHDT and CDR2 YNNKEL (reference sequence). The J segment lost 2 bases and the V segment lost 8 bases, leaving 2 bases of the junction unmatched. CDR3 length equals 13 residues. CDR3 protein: CASGQGGNQPQHF. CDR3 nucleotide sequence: TGTGCCAGCGGACAGGGAGGCAATCAGCCCCAGCATTTT.

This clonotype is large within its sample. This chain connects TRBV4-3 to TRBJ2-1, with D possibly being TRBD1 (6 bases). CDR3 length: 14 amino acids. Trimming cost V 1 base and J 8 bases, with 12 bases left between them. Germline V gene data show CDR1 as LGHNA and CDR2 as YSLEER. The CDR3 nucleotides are TGCGCCAGCAGCCAAGTTCCAGGGGTCGATGAGCAGTTCTTC. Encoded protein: CASSQVPGVDEQFF.

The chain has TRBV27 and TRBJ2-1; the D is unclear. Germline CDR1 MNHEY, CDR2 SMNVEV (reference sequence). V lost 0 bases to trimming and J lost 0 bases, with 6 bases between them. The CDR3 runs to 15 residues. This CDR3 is CASSLSDPSYNEQFF. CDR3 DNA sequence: TGTGCCAGCAGTTTATCTGACCCCTCCTACAATGAGCAGTTCTTC.

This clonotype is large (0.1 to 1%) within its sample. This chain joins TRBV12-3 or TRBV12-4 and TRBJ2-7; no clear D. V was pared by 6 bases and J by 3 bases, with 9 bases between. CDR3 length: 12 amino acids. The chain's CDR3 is CASSLGFYEQYF. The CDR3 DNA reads TGTGCCAGCAGCCTTGGTTTCTACGAGCAGTACTTC.

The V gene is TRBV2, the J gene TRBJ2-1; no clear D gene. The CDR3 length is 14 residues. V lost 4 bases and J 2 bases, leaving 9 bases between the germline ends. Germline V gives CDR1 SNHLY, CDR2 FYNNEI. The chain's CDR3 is CASSGGRTYNEQFF. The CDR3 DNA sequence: TGTGCCAGCAGTGGTGGTAGGACCTACAATGAGCAGTTCTTC.

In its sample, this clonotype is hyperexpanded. CDR3 nucleotide sequence: TGTGCCAGCAGATTTGGGACAGGGGGCAATCAGCCCCAGCATTTT. Translation: CASRFGTGGNQPQHF. The V gene is TRBV6-2 or TRBV6-3, the J gene TRBJ1-5; 10 bases are shared with TRBD1. J gave up 2 bases and V 6 bases, and 4 bases lay outside the gene matches. The CDR3 sequence is 15 residues long. Germline CDR1 MNHEY, CDR2 SVGEGT.

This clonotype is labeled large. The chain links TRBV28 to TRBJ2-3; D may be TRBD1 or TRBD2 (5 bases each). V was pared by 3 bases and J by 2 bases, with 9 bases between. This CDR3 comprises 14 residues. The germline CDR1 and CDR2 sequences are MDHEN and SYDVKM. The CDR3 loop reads CASSFTGTTDTQYF. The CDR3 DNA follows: TGTGCCAGCAGTTTCACGGGGACCACAGATACGCAGTATTTT. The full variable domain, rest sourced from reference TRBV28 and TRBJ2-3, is DVKVTQSSRYLVKRTGEKVFLECVQDMDHENMFWYRQDPGLGLRLIYFSYDVKMKEKGDIPEGYSVSREKKERFSLILESASTNQTSMYLCASSFTGTTDTQYFGPGTRLTVL.

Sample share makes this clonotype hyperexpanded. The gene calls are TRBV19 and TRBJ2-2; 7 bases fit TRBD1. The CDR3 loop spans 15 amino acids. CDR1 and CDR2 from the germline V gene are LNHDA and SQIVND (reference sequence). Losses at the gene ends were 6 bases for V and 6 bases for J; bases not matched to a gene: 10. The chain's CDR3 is CASSRQGVSPGELFF. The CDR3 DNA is TGTGCCAGTAGCCGACAGGGCGTATCCCCCGGGGAGCTGTTTTTT.

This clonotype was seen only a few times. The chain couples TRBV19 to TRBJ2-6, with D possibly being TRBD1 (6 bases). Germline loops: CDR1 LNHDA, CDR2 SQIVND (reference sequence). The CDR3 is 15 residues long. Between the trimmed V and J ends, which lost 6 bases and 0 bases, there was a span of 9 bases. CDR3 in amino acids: CASSHRDSGANVLTF. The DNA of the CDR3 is TGTGCCAGTAGCCACAGGGACTCTGGGGCCAACGTCCTGACTTTC.

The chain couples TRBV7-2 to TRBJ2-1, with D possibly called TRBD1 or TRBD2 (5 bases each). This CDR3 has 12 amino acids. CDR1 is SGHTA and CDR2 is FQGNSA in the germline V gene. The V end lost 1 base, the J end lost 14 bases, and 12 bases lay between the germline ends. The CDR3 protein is CASSLDGTREFF. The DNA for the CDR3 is TGTGCCAGCAGCTTAGACGGGACCCGCGAGTTCTTC.

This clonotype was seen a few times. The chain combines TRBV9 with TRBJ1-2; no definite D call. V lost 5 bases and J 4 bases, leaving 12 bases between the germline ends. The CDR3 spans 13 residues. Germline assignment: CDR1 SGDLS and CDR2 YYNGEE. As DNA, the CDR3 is TGTGCCAGCAGTGAGGACGTGAGCTATGGCTACACCTTC. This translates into CASSEDVSYGYTF.

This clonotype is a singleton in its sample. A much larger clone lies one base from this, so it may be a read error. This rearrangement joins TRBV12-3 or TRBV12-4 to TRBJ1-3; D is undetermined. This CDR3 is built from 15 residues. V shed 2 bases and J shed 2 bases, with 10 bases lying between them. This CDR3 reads CASSLYLRTGNTIYF. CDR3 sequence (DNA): TGTGCCAGCAGTTTATATCTAAGGACTGGAAACACCATATATTTT.

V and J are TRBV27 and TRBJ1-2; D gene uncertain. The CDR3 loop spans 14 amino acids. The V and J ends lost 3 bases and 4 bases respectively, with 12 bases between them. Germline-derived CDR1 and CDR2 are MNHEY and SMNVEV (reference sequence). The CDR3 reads CASSLTKSPYGYTF. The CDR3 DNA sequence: TGTGCCAGCAGTTTGACCAAGTCCCCCTATGGCTACACCTTC.

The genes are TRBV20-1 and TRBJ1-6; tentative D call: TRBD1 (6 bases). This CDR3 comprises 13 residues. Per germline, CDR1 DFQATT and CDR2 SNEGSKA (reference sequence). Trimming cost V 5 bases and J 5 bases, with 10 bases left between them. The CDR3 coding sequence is TGCAGTGCTTCCGGACAGAATAATTCACCCCTCCACTTT. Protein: CSASGQNNSPLHF.

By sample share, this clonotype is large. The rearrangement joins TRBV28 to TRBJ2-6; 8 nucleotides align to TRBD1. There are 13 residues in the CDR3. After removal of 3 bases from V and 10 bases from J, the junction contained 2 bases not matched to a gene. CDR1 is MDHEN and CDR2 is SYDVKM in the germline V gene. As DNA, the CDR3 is TGTGCCAGCAGTTTGGGACAGGATAACGTCCTGACTTTC. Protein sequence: CASSLGQDNVLTF.

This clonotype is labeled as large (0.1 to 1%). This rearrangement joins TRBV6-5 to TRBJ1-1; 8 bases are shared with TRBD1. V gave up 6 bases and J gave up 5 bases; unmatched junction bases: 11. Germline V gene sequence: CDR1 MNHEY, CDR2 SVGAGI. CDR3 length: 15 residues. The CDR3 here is CASRRTDRGRTEAFF. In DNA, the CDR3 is TGTGCCAGCAGAAGAACTGACAGGGGAAGGACTGAAGCTTTCTTT.

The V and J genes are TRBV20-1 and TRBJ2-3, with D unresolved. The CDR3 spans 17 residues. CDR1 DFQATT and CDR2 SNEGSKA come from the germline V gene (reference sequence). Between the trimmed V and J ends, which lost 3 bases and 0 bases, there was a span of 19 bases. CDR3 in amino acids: CSASAPPEYPSTDTQYF. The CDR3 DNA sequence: TGCAGTGCTAGTGCCCCCCCGGAATATCCTAGCACAGATACGCAGTATTTT.

The CDR3 loop reads CASSHDRASPLHF. As DNA, the CDR3 is TGTGCCAGCAGCCATGACAGGGCTTCACCCCTCCACTTT. The V call is TRBV14, the J call TRBJ1-6, with 7 bases identical to TRBD1. Germline lookup yields CDR1 SGHDN and CDR2 FVKESK. V gave up 3 bases and J gave up 9 bases; unmatched junction bases: 2. This CDR3 has 13 residues.

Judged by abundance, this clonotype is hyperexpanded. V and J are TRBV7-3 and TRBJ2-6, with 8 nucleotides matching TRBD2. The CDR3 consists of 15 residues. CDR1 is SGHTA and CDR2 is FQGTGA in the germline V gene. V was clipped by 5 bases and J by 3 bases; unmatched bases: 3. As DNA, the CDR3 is TGTGCCAGCAGCCCGAGCGGGAGTGGGGCCAACGTCCTGACTTTC. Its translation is CASSPSGSGANVLTF.

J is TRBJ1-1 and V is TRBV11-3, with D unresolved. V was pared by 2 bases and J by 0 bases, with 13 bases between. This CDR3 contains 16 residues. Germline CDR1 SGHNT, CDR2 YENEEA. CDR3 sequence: CASSLNRRIMNTEAFF. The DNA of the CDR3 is TGTGCCAGCAGCTTAAATCGACGGATCATGAACACTGAAGCTTTCTTT.

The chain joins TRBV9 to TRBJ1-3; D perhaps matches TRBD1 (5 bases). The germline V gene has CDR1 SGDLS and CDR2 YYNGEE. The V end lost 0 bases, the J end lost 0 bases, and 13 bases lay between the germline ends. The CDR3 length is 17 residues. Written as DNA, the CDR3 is TGTGCCAGCAGCGTAGCTGGGACCGAGAGCTCTGGAAACACCATATATTTT. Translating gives CASSVAGTESSGNTIYF.